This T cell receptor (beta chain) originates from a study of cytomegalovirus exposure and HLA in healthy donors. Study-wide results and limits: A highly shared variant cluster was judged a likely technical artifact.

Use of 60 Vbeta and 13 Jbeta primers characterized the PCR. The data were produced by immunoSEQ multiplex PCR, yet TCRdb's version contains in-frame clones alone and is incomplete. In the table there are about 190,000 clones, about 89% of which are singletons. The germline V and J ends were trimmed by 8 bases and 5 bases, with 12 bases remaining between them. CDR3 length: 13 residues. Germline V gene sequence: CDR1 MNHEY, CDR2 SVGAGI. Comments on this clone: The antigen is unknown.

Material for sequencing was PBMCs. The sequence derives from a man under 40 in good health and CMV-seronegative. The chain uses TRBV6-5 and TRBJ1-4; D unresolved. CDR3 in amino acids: CASASAGNEKLFF. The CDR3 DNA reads TGTGCCAGCGCGTCCGCCGGGAATGAAAAACTGTTTTTT.